This T cell receptor beta chain was recorded in a study of CD8 T cell repertoires and HIV-1 epitope variants. Turning to the study itself: The baseline condition was 1M T cells left uncultured. Study results and limitations: Most of the nine antigen-specific clonotypes appeared cross-reactive to autologous or escape variants.

In the case of this clone: As yet, its antigen is unknown.

CDR1 is ENHRY and CDR2 is SYGVKD in the germline V gene. The length of the CDR3 is 15 residues. Between the trimmed V and J ends, which lost 4 bases and 2 bases, there was a span of 15 bases. Clones were read by immunoSEQ multiplex PCR, and TCRdb kept only the in-frame ones, dropping some. The sample includes 80,000 to 95,000 clones, almost 75% of them seen just once. The sequence was collected from a male donor with HIV. The chain carries TRBV10-3 and TRBJ2-7, with D possibly TRBD2 on 5 matching bases. The source material was uncultured baseline CD8+ T cells from peripheral blood mononuclear cells (PBMCs). The DNA for the CDR3 is TGTGCCATCAGTGCGAGTCTAGCCGGGGCCTACGAGCAGTACTTC. Its translation is CAISASLAGAYEQYF.